The 26 T cell receptor beta chains below were found in one sample sequenced in a study of T cell responses to AZD1222 COVID-19 vaccine. Generated by immunoSEQ multiplex PCR, the TCRdb table keeps only in-frame clones and is missing some. The data contain 75,000 to 100,000 clones, 90% of them singletons. The sequencing used peripheral blood, collected on day 0 of AZD1222 vaccination. The origin of the receptors is an adult in good health.

This chain links TRBV5-1 with TRBJ1-2, with 12 nucleotides matching TRBD1. V shed 3 bases, J shed 4 bases, and the junction held 4 bases outside the gene matches. CDR3 length equals 15 residues. Germline V gene data show CDR1 as SGHRS and CDR2 as YFSETQ. The CDR3: CASSSGQGAGYGYTF. CDR3 DNA: TGCGCCAGCAGCTCGGGACAGGGGGCGGGCTATGGCTACACCTTC.

This clone has a single count. The chain employs TRBV18 and TRBJ1-1; D may be TRBD1 (5 bases). Per the germline V gene, CDR1 is KGHSH and CDR2 is LQKENI. The V end was cut by 3 bases, the J end by 7 bases, with 21 bases between. This CDR3 comprises 16 residues. The CDR3 DNA is TGTGCCAGCTCACCGTCCCAAGGGGTTGGGAAGTTTGAAGCTTTCTTT. Amino acids: CASSPSQGVGKFEAFF.

The DNA of the CDR3 is TGTGCCAGTAGCACGTCCAAGAGGTATAATTCACCCCTCCACTTT. Translated, it gives CASSTSKRYNSPLHF. The V gene is TRBV19, the J gene TRBJ1-6; D call uncertain. This CDR3 is 15 amino acids long. Germline values: CDR1 LNHDA, CDR2 SQIVND (reference sequence). With 6 bases removed from V and 4 bases from J, the gap between germline ends came to 13 bases. Drawing the rest from reference TRBV19 and TRBJ1-6, the complete variable domain is DGGITQSPKYLFRKEGQNVTLSCEQNLNHDAMYWYRQDPGQGLRLIYYSQIVNDFQKGDIAEGYSVSREKKESFPLTVTSAQKNPTAFYLCASSTSKRYNSPLHFGNGTRLTVT.

The V and J genes are TRBV19 and TRBJ1-3; D gene unclear. Germline assignment: CDR1 LNHDA and CDR2 SQIVND (reference sequence). The CDR3 has 14 residues. With 3 bases removed from V and 0 bases from J, the gap between germline ends came to 6 bases. CDR3 amino acids: CASSISGSGNTIYF. The CDR3 nucleotides read TGTGCCAGTAGTATCTCTGGCTCTGGAAACACCATATATTTT. The full variable domain, in which reference TRBV19 and TRBJ1-3 provide the parts outside the CDR3, is DGGITQSPKYLFRKEGQNVTLSCEQNLNHDAMYWYRQDPGQGLRLIYYSQIVNDFQKGDIAEGYSVSREKKESFPLTVTSAQKNPTAFYLCASSISGSGNTIYFGEGSWLTVV.

The chain has TRBV5-5 and TRBJ2-3; no clear D. With 0 bases removed from V and 2 bases from J, the gap between germline ends came to 1 base. CDR1 is SGHKS and CDR2 is YYEKEE in the germline V gene (reference sequence). CDR3 length: 12 residues. CDR3 bases: TGTGCCAGCAGCTTGGACACAGATACGCAGTATTTT. It encodes CASSLDTDTQYF.

A single count supports this clone. The chain combines TRBV7-2 with TRBJ2-7, with D perhaps being TRBD1 or TRBD2 (5 bases each). Germline V gene sequence: CDR1 SGHTA, CDR2 FQGNSA. Between the trimmed V and J ends, which lost 6 bases and 1 base, there was a span of 16 bases. This CDR3 comprises 15 residues. The CDR3 DNA sequence: TGTGCCAGCAGTCCCGGGGCAGAACCGTCCTACGAGCAGTACTTC. Its protein product is CASSPGAEPSYEQYF.

The chain has TRBV10-3 and TRBJ1-1; D unresolved. Trimming left V 11 bases short and J 1 base short, with 20 bases between. The CDR3 loop spans 15 amino acids. Germline CDR1 is ENHRY and CDR2 is SYGVKD. In nucleotides, the CDR3 is TGTGCCTCAAAAACGGAAAAGTTGGCGAACACTGAAGCTTTCTTT. Translating gives CASKTEKLANTEAFF.

The rearrangement links TRBV6-2 or TRBV6-3 to TRBJ1-4; 10 bases are a match to TRBD1. Germline V gene sequence: CDR1 MNHEY, CDR2 SVGEGT. V gave up 4 bases and J gave up 8 bases; unmatched junction bases: 7. This CDR3 is 15 amino acids long. In nucleotides, the CDR3 is TGTGCCAGCAGTTTCGCCGGGACAGGGGAGGAAAAACTGTTTTTT. Translated, it gives CASSFAGTGEEKLFF.

The rearrangement joins TRBV9 to TRBJ1-5; D gene uncertain. The length of the CDR3 is 13 residues. Trimming removed 0 bases from V and 6 bases from J, with 7 bases in between. The germline gives CDR1 SGDLS, CDR2 YYNGEE. The CDR3 loop reads CASSVDGSQPQHF. The CDR3 region has the DNA TGTGCCAGCAGCGTAGACGGGAGTCAGCCCCAGCATTTT.

The chain joins TRBV6-4 to TRBJ2-3; no clear D. The V gene lost 4 bases and the J gene lost 0 bases, with 2 bases spanning the gap. Germline loops: CDR1 MRHNA, CDR2 SNTAGT. CDR3 size: 12 residues. The CDR3 loop is CASSGSTDTQYF. The DNA of the CDR3 is TGTGCCAGCAGTGGCAGCACAGATACGCAGTATTTT.

This chain joins TRBV27 and TRBJ1-1; no reliable D call. The CDR3 is 13 amino acids. The V gene lost 2 bases and the J gene lost 4 bases, with 8 bases spanning the gap. Germline CDR1 is MNHEY and CDR2 is SMNVEV (reference sequence). The CDR3 loop reads CASSLMQSTEAFF. CDR3 nucleotide sequence: TGTGCCAGCAGTTTAATGCAGAGCACTGAAGCTTTCTTT.

The CDR3 here is CASSLDQAQIPSNYGYTF. The CDR3 DNA is TGTGCCAGCAGCTTAGATCAGGCCCAAATACCTAGTAACTATGGCTACACCTTC. This sequence joins TRBV11-2 and TRBJ1-2; D not certain. From germline, CDR1 is SGHAT and CDR2 FQNNGV. The CDR3 extends over 18 amino acids. The V gene lost 0 bases and the J gene lost 1 base, with 18 bases spanning the gap.

V usage is TRBV7-2 and J usage is TRBJ2-4; TRBD1 matches 7 bases. CDR3 size: 18 residues. V shed 0 bases and J 0 bases; nucleotides not matched to a gene: 8. Per the germline V gene, CDR1 is SGHTA and CDR2 is FQGNSA. The CDR3 region has the DNA TGTGCCAGCAGCTTAGCCCCCCAGACAGGGACAGCCAAAAACATTCAGTACTTC. It codes for CASSLAPQTGTAKNIQYF.

In its sample, this clone was seen once. The chain has TRBV4-1 and TRBJ2-3; tentative D call: TRBD2 (6 bases). Looked up from germline, CDR1 is MGHRA and CDR2 is YSYEKL. CDR3 length: 14 residues. Between the trimmed V and J ends, which lost 4 bases and 0 bases, there was a span of 8 bases. The CDR3 coding sequence is TGCGCCAGCAGCCCCGGGACTAGCACAGATACGCAGTATTTT. Encoded protein: CASSPGTSTDTQYF.

For this clone: With only one base between it and a far larger clone, this is likely a read error. The chain links TRBV11-2 to TRBJ2-7; D remains ambiguous. CDR1 SGHAT and CDR2 FQNNGV come from the germline V gene. This CDR3 spans 12 amino acids. V was cut by 3 bases and J by 3 bases, with 6 bases left in between. The CDR3 loop reads CASSLGLYEQYF. The CDR3 nucleotides are TGTGCCAGCAGCTTGGGCCTCTACGAGCAGTACTTC.

The rearrangement uses TRBV28 and TRBJ1-6; maybe TRBD1 (6 bases). The ends were cut back, 3 bases at V and 14 bases at J, with 23 bases in the middle. The CDR3 is 16 amino acids. Germline V lookup: CDR1 MDHEN, CDR2 SYDVKM. The CDR3 region is CASSLGASVARGTLHF. Here the CDR3 DNA reads TGTGCCAGCAGTTTGGGGGCGTCGGTGGCAAGGGGAACCCTCCACTTT. The full variable domain, in which reference TRBV28 and TRBJ1-6 provide the parts outside the CDR3, is DVKVTQSSRYLVKRTGEKVFLECVQDMDHENMFWYRQDPGLGLRLIYFSYDVKMKEKGDIPEGYSVSREKKERFSLILESASTNQTSMYLCASSLGASVARGTLHFGNGTRLTVT.

This chain joins TRBV18 and TRBJ2-1; no firm D call. Germline CDR1 is KGHSH and CDR2 is LQKENI. With 4 bases removed from V and 7 bases from J, the gap between germline ends came to 14 bases. This CDR3 is 14 amino acids long. Here the CDR3 DNA reads TGTGCCAGCTCACGGATCGAGATCCAAAATGAGCAGTTCTTC. Translation gives CASSRIEIQNEQFF.

This chain connects TRBV6-5 to TRBJ2-5; no clear D gene. Germline CDR1 MNHEY, CDR2 SVGAGI. V was trimmed by 5 bases and J by 2 bases, leaving 9 bases between them. CDR3 size: 13 residues. The CDR3 bases are TGTGCCAGCAGTCAATTTGAACAAGAGACCCAGTACTTC. Amino acid sequence: CASSQFEQETQYF.

CDR3 in amino acids: CASSTLAGGYTDTQYF. As DNA, the CDR3 is TGTGCCAGCAGCACCTTGGCGGGGGGTTACACAGATACGCAGTATTTT. The chain couples TRBV7-6 to TRBJ2-3, with 8 nucleotides matching TRBD2. Germline values: CDR1 SGHVS, CDR2 FNYEAQ. The CDR3 totals 16 residues. With 5 bases clipped from V and 2 bases from J, the junction kept 9 bases outside the gene matches.

This chain joins TRBV5-1 and TRBJ2-1; 7 bases are a match to TRBD1. The germline CDR1 and CDR2 sequences are SGHRS and YFSETQ. The J segment lost 5 bases and the V segment lost 4 bases, leaving 15 bases of the junction unmatched. There are 17 residues in the CDR3. The CDR3 protein is CASSPSLGTAIHNEQFF. The CDR3 bases are TGCGCCAGCAGCCCAAGTCTCGGGACAGCCATACACAATGAGCAGTTCTTC.

This chain links TRBV4-2 with TRBJ1-1, with 7 bases fitting TRBD1. There are 14 residues in the CDR3. The junction had 1 base not matched to a gene; V was cut back by 2 bases and J by 1 base. Germline CDR1 is LGHNA and CDR2 is YNFKEQ. CDR3 loop: CASSQQGGNTEAFF. The CDR3 coding sequence is TGTGCCAGCAGCCAACAGGGGGGGAACACTGAAGCTTTCTTT.

The genes are TRBV4-3 and TRBJ2-1; D remains ambiguous. V lost 6 bases, J lost 4 bases, and 16 bases lay in between. The CDR3 runs to 15 residues. The germline V gene encodes CDR1 LGHNA and CDR2 YSLEER. CDR3 amino acids: CASSFERPTYNEQFF. For the CDR3, the DNA is TGCGCCAGCAGTTTTGAGAGACCCACATACAATGAGCAGTTCTTC.

In its sample, this clone is medium-sized. The chain recombines TRBV16 with TRBJ1-4; D unresolved. Trimming took off 4 bases at V and 5 bases at J, with 8 bases between the two ends. Looked up from germline, CDR1 is KGHSY and CDR2 is FQNENV. The CDR3 totals 13 residues. The CDR3 region is CASSPVTNEKLFF. The CDR3 coding sequence is TGTGCCAGCAGCCCCGTGACGAATGAAAAACTGTTTTTT.

The chain has TRBV9 and TRBJ2-7, with D maybe TRBD1 (5 bases). Trimming took off 0 bases at V and 5 bases at J, with 15 bases between the two ends. This CDR3 spans 15 amino acids. Germline V CDR1 and CDR2: SGDLS, YYNGEE. DNA of the CDR3: TGTGCCAGCAGCGTAGAATCAGCAGGGTACAACGAGCAGTACTTC. Translation gives CASSVESAGYNEQYF.

The rearrangement links TRBV6-2 or TRBV6-3 to TRBJ2-7; D not certain. Germline assignment: CDR1 MNHEY and CDR2 SVGEGT. V was trimmed by 2 bases and J by 2 bases, leaving 19 bases between them. The CDR3 consists of 17 residues. The CDR3 reads CASSYPTDVSITYEQYF. In nucleotides, the CDR3 is TGTGCCAGCAGTTACCCTACCGACGTGTCGATAACCTACGAGCAGTACTTC.

This sequence joins TRBV7-9 and TRBJ2-7; 7 bases are a match to TRBD1. The germline V gene encodes CDR1 SEHNR and CDR2 FQNEAQ (reference sequence). Germline trimming cut 4 bases from V and 7 bases from J; bases unmatched to any gene: 7. This CDR3 is 13 amino acids long. The CDR3 sequence is CASSSGTVEEQYF. The CDR3 region has the DNA TGTGCCAGCAGCTCCGGGACAGTGGAAGAGCAGTACTTC.